This T cell receptor (beta chain) was sequenced during a study of Ad26.COV2.S vaccination and SARS-CoV-2 variants. The assay was immunoSEQ multiplex PCR, and TCRdb's table has in-frame clones only and misses some. The sample includes approximately 420,000 clones, roughly 90% of them seen just once. Notes on this clone: The target antigen is unknown. The junction shows a germline mismatch at one end, possibly a read error.

Germline-derived CDR1 and CDR2 are ENHRY and SYGVKD. This CDR3 is built from 12 residues. Treatment meaning: some 20 received Ad26.COV2.S at low or high dose, single or two shots; roughly 5 received placebo; per-sample allocation not given. After the first vaccine or placebo injection, samples were drawn on day 63. Study findings and constraints: Vaccinated individuals (as opposed to placebo recipients) had higher spike-specific TCR breadth.

The rearrangement links TRBV10-3 to TRBJ2-1, with D perhaps TRBD1 (5 bases). The sequencing used peripheral blood, collected in a trial of Ad26.COV2.S vaccine versus placebo. The TCR sequence derives from a person aged 18-65 years who received the Ad26.COV2.S COVID-19 vaccine or a placebo. The chain's CDR3 is CAIGDSYNEQFF. Here the CDR3 DNA reads TGTGCCATCGGTGACAGTTACAATGAGCAGTTCTTC.